These 32 T cell receptor beta chains share one sample of origin, sequenced in a study of control samples from healthy donors and cancer patients. Profiled with immunoSEQ multiplex PCR; TCRdb holds only in-frame clones, not every one. The data contain about 77,000 clones, roughly 92% of them singletons. The source material was blood. These receptors came from a woman between 55 and 75 years old in good health.

This chain joins TRBV18 and TRBJ2-4, with 8 bases identical to TRBD1. J lost 5 bases, V lost 6 bases, and 15 bases had no gene match. From germline, CDR1 is KGHSH and CDR2 LQKENI. The CDR3 runs to 17 residues. CDR3 amino acids: CASSDGAGGRQENIQYF. CDR3 in DNA: TGTGCCAGCTCTGATGGGGCAGGGGGCCGGCAGGAAAACATTCAGTACTTC.

V and J are TRBV2 and TRBJ1-5; no clear D gene. The CDR3 runs 14 residues. The V gene lost 6 bases and the J gene lost 2 bases, with 11 bases spanning the gap. Germline V gene lookup returns CDR1 SNHLY and CDR2 FYNNEI. CDR3 sequence (DNA): TGTGCCAGCAGCCCGGGGAGGGGCAATCAGCCCCAGCATTTT. It specifies CASSPGRGNQPQHF.

The chain joins TRBV5-4 to TRBJ1-3; the D gene is possibly TRBD1 (6 bases). V was pared by 4 bases and J by 8 bases, with 10 bases between. The germline V gene encodes CDR1 SGHNT and CDR2 YYREEE (reference sequence). This CDR3 has 12 residues. The CDR3 DNA reads TGTGCCAGCAGCCAGCGGACAGACACCATATATTTT. Its protein is CASSQRTDTIYF.

V and J are TRBV29-1 and TRBJ2-1; D call uncertain. The CDR3 loop spans 14 amino acids. Germline V gene sequence: CDR1 SQVTM, CDR2 ANQGSEA. V dropped 4 bases and J dropped 0 bases, with 10 bases sitting between them. The CDR3 spells CSVVGVSSYNEQFF. DNA for the CDR3: TGCAGCGTTGTGGGCGTCAGCTCCTACAATGAGCAGTTCTTC.

J is TRBJ1-3 and V is TRBV6-5; D gene unclear. CDR1 is MNHEY and CDR2 is SVGAGI in the germline V gene. The V and J ends lost 0 bases and 0 bases respectively, with 6 bases between them. The CDR3 contains 15 residues. The CDR3 loop is CASSYSPGSGNTIYF. The CDR3, as DNA: TGTGCCAGCAGTTACTCGCCGGGCTCTGGAAACACCATATATTTT.

This chain uses TRBV6-5 with TRBJ2-4; D is tentatively TRBD1 or TRBD2 (5 bases each). Germline-derived CDR1 and CDR2 are MNHEY and SVGAGI. There are 13 residues in the CDR3. Trimming shortened V by 6 bases and J by 6 bases, and 12 bases separated the two germline ends. As DNA, the CDR3 is TGTGCCAGCAGCCAGGGACCTGGAAACATTCAGTACTTC. It yields the protein CASSQGPGNIQYF.

V gene TRBV6-2 or TRBV6-3 combines with J gene TRBJ1-5, with D perhaps matching TRBD1 (6 bases). With 4 bases removed from V and 4 bases from J, the gap between germline ends came to 17 bases. The CDR3 consists of 16 residues. Germline V lookup: CDR1 MNHEY, CDR2 SVGEGT. CDR3 sequence: CASSLTQGLGNQPQHF. The CDR3 nucleotides are TGTGCCAGCAGTTTAACGCAGGGGTTAGGGAATCAGCCCCAGCATTTT.

The rearrangement joins TRBV2 to TRBJ2-2; no reliable D call. The CDR3 is 12 residues long. The V end was cut by 7 bases, the J end by 6 bases, with 9 bases between. CDR1 is SNHLY and CDR2 is FYNNEI in the germline V gene. CDR3 in DNA: TGTGCCAGCAACTGGATTCCCGGGGAGCTGTTTTTT. This gives the protein CASNWIPGELFF.

The chain is built from TRBV2 and TRBJ2-3, with D unresolved. The V and J ends lost 5 bases and 2 bases respectively, with 5 bases between them. The CDR3 is 12 amino acids. The germline V gene encodes CDR1 SNHLY and CDR2 FYNNEI. The CDR3 loop reads CASSLNTDTQYF. DNA for the CDR3: TGTGCCAGCAGTCTGAACACAGATACGCAGTATTTT.

This rearrangement joins TRBV2 to TRBJ2-7; TRBD1 agrees at 9 bases. Per germline, CDR1 SNHLY and CDR2 FYNNEI. The CDR3 contains 15 residues. V gave up 7 bases and J gave up 6 bases; unmatched junction bases: 13. The CDR3 protein is CASTWTGDRGSEQYF. For the CDR3, the DNA is TGTGCCAGCACGTGGACCGGAGACAGGGGGTCCGAGCAGTACTTC.

The gene calls are TRBV6-1 and TRBJ1-4, with a possible D match to TRBD1 (6 bases). V was cut by 3 bases and J by 0 bases, with 20 bases left in between. This CDR3 spans 19 amino acids. Germline CDR1 and CDR2: MNHNS and SASEGT. The CDR3 bases are TGTGCCAGCAGTGAGATTTCAGGGGCCCGGATTGCAACTAATGAAAAACTGTTTTTT. Translating it yields CASSEISGARIATNEKLFF.

The J gene is TRBJ1-4, the V gene TRBV19; D is undetermined. Germline CDR1 and CDR2: LNHDA and SQIVND (reference sequence). The CDR3 totals 14 residues. V dropped 7 bases and J dropped 0 bases, with 9 bases sitting between them. DNA of the CDR3: TGTGCCAGTAAGCACCAGTCAACTAATGAAAAACTGTTTTTT. As protein: CASKHQSTNEKLFF.

The chain employs TRBV19 and TRBJ2-6; the match to TRBD1 covers 8 bases. V shed 7 bases, J shed 0 bases, and the junction held 8 bases outside the gene matches. In germline, CDR1 is LNHDA, CDR2 SQIVND (reference sequence). CDR3 size: 17 residues. The CDR3 DNA follows: TGTGCCAGTACCGAACTGACAGGGGTCTCTGGGGCCAACGTCCTGACTTTC. Translation gives CASTELTGVSGANVLTF. The full variable domain, rest sourced from reference TRBV19 and TRBJ2-6, is DGGITQSPKYLFRKEGQNVTLSCEQNLNHDAMYWYRQDPGQGLRLIYYSQIVNDFQKGDIAEGYSVSREKKESFPLTVTSAQKNPTAFYLCASTELTGVSGANVLTFGAGSRLTVL.

The gene calls are TRBV9 and TRBJ1-3, with D maybe TRBD1 (5 bases). This CDR3 spans 15 amino acids. Looked up from germline, CDR1 is SGDLS and CDR2 is YYNGEE. Between the trimmed V and J ends, which lost 4 bases and 1 base, there was a span of 12 bases. The CDR3 region is CASSPSGGSGNTIYF. DNA for the CDR3: TGTGCCAGCAGCCCTAGCGGGGGGTCTGGAAACACCATATATTTT. The whole variable domain, remainder taken from reference TRBV9 and TRBJ1-3, is DSGVTQTPKHLITATGQRVTLRCSPRSGDLSVYWYQQSLDQGLQFLIQYYNGEERAKGNILERFSAQQFPDLHSELNLSSLELGDSALYFCASSPSGGSGNTIYFGEGSWLTVV.

The V and J genes are TRBV7-9 and TRBJ2-1; D may correspond to TRBD1 or TRBD2 (5 bases each). The CDR3 runs to 14 residues. V was shortened by 5 bases and J by 6 bases, with 14 bases between the two germline ends. Germline V gene data show CDR1 as SEHNR and CDR2 as FQNEAQ (reference sequence). CDR3 coding DNA: TGTGCCAGCAGCCTTTCGGGACGAAGCAATGAGCAGTTCTTC. It translates to CASSLSGRSNEQFF.

Only a few counts were recorded for this clone. CDR3 sequence reads: CASSQGPGAYNSPLHF. CDR3 coding DNA: TGTGCCAGCAGCCAGGGCCCAGGGGCCTATAATTCACCCCTCCACTTT. The chain employs TRBV3-1 (or the pseudogene TRBV3-2) and TRBJ1-6; TRBD1 might be the D (6 bases). The germline CDR1 and CDR2 sequences are LGHDT and YNNKEL (reference sequence). V gave up 3 bases and J gave up 2 bases, with 11 bases separating them. This CDR3 comprises 16 residues.

The chain combines TRBV30 with TRBJ1-2, with D unresolved. The CDR3 consists of 13 residues. V lost 0 bases, J lost 4 bases, and 9 bases lay in between. In germline, CDR1 is GTSNPN, CDR2 SVGIG (reference sequence). This chain's CDR3 is CAWSVPVGYGYTF. CDR3 DNA sequence: TGTGCCTGGAGTGTTCCGGTTGGCTATGGCTACACCTTC.

CDR3 sequence: CASSQDGQGTQPQHF. The CDR3 region has the DNA TGTGCCAGCAGCCAAGATGGACAGGGAACTCAGCCCCAGCATTTT. The chain joins TRBV4-2 to TRBJ1-5, with 8 bases aligning to TRBD1. CDR1 is LGHNA, CDR2 YNFKEQ, per germline. The CDR3 spans 15 residues. V was clipped by 0 bases and J by 6 bases; unmatched bases: 4.

This chain links TRBV11-2 with TRBJ1-4; D might be TRBD1 (6 bases). Germline values: CDR1 SGHAT, CDR2 FQNNGV. The CDR3 has 15 residues. V lost 5 bases and J lost 6, with 16 bases in between. The CDR3 sequence: CASSPNPGGHEKLFF. The CDR3 DNA reads TGTGCCAGCAGCCCAAACCCCGGGGGGCATGAAAAACTGTTTTTT.

This clone came up once. V usage is TRBV5-1 and J usage is TRBJ1-4; no clear D gene. CDR1 SGHRS and CDR2 YFSETQ come from the germline V gene. The CDR3 loop spans 11 amino acids. V was cut by 3 bases and J by 8 bases, with 5 bases left in between. The CDR3 loop reads CASSSGEKLFF. CDR3 DNA sequence: TGCGCCAGCAGCTCGGGAGAAAAACTGTTTTTT.

This clone showed up just once. The junction differs from germline at one of its ends, possibly a read error. The chain links TRBV5-4 to TRBJ2-1; 9 nucleotides agree with TRBD2. The CDR3 sequence is 18 residues long. Germline-derived CDR1 and CDR2 are SGHNT and YYREEE (reference sequence). In DNA, the CDR3 is TGTGCCAGCAGGTTGGCCACTAGCGGGCGGAGCTCCTACAATGAGCAGTTCTTC. Translation gives CASRLATSGRSSYNEQFF.

The genes are TRBV7-8 and TRBJ2-5, with a weak D call TRBD1 (6 bases). The germline V and J ends were trimmed by 4 bases and 4 bases, with 10 bases remaining between them. The CDR3 totals 13 residues. Germline V gene data show CDR1 as SGHVS and CDR2 as FQNEAQ. CDR3 sequence reads: CASSYSRGETQYF. The CDR3 nucleotides are TGTGCCAGCAGCTATAGCAGGGGAGAGACCCAGTACTTC.

The chain uses TRBV4-2 and TRBJ2-3; D is perhaps TRBD2 (6 bases). V lost 8 bases and J 5 bases, leaving 14 bases between the germline ends. Germline V gene lookup returns CDR1 LGHNA and CDR2 YNFKEQ. The CDR3 sequence is 13 residues long. The CDR3 is CASAGLNEDTQYF. The CDR3 bases are TGTGCCAGCGCGGGACTGAATGAAGATACGCAGTATTTT.

This sequence joins TRBV9 and TRBJ2-7, with a tentative D call TRBD2 (6 bases). Germline V lookup: CDR1 SGDLS, CDR2 YYNGEE. This CDR3 contains 16 residues. V was trimmed by 4 bases and J by 3 bases, leaving 20 bases between them. CDR3: CASSNAGRGEIYEQYF. CDR3 nucleotide sequence: TGTGCCAGCAGCAACGCGGGACGAGGGGAAATCTACGAGCAGTACTTC.

This chain connects TRBV25-1 to TRBJ2-5; TRBD1 agrees at 11 bases. Germline CDR1 MGHDK, CDR2 SYGVNS. The CDR3 has 18 residues. J gave up 1 base and V 4 bases, and 11 bases lay outside the gene matches. The CDR3 spells CASSGRTGGRAPQETQYF. CDR3 in DNA: TGTGCCAGCAGTGGAAGGACAGGGGGCCGCGCACCCCAAGAGACCCAGTACTTC.

The chain recombines TRBV10-3 with TRBJ2-2; D gene unclear. This CDR3 is built from 16 residues. V lost 0 bases, J lost 0 bases, and 8 bases lay in between. CDR1 ENHRY and CDR2 SYGVKD come from the germline V gene. CDR3 sequence: CAISESTGANTGELFF. The CDR3 nucleotides read TGTGCCATCAGTGAGTCTACTGGGGCGAACACCGGGGAGCTGTTTTTT.

The rearrangement joins TRBV6-5 to TRBJ2-7, with D possibly called TRBD1 or TRBD2 (5 bases each). The CDR3 runs to 13 residues. Trimming removed 2 bases at V and 8 bases at J, with 13 bases between. CDR1 MNHEY and CDR2 SVGAGI come from the germline V gene. The CDR3 DNA is TGTGCCAGCAGTTACCCCGGGACGTGGCAGCAGTACTTC. Encoded protein: CASSYPGTWQQYF.

The CDR3 region has the DNA TGTGCCAGCAGCAGACAGCAATCCTACGAGCAGTACTTC. It encodes CASSRQQSYEQYF. The chain links TRBV5-6 to TRBJ2-7; maybe TRBD1 (5 bases). V was trimmed by 4 bases and J by 1 base, leaving 9 bases between them. The CDR3 covers 13 residues. Per germline, CDR1 SGHDT and CDR2 YYEEEE.

This clone was picked up one time. CDR3: CAWSVGFRGHQHF. The CDR3 nucleotides read TGTGCCTGGAGTGTAGGGTTCCGCGGGCACCAGCATTTT. The J gene is TRBJ1-5, the V gene TRBV30; D is unresolved. Germline V gene lookup returns CDR1 GTSNPN and CDR2 SVGIG (reference sequence). The CDR3 totals 13 residues. Deletions cut 0 bases from V and 12 bases from J, with 15 bases between.

The chain combines TRBV19 with TRBJ1-4; perhaps TRBD1 as D (6 bases). With 1 base removed from V and 7 bases from J, the gap between germline ends came to 10 bases. The CDR3 is 14 amino acids. Germline CDR1 and CDR2: LNHDA and SQIVND (reference sequence). CDR3 sequence (DNA): TGTGCCAGTAGTATAGCGGGGGCTCGTGAAAAACTGTTTTTT. Protein: CASSIAGAREKLFF.

The chain couples TRBV24-1 to TRBJ1-5; no definite D call. The V end was cut by 4 bases, the J end by 5 bases, with 8 bases between. Germline values: CDR1 KGHDR, CDR2 SFDVKD. The CDR3 consists of 13 residues. CDR3 DNA sequence: TGTGCCACCAGTGACCGCGCTGATCAGCCCCAGCATTTT. Encoded protein: CATSDRADQPQHF.

V usage is TRBV29-1 and J usage is TRBJ1-2, with D unclear. Germline-derived CDR1 and CDR2 are SQVTM and ANQGSEA. The CDR3 sequence is 13 residues long. V lost 2 bases and J lost 8, with 15 bases in between. CDR3: CSVEISRVRGYTF. CDR3 nucleotide sequence: TGCAGCGTTGAAATCTCTAGGGTTCGAGGCTACACCTTC.